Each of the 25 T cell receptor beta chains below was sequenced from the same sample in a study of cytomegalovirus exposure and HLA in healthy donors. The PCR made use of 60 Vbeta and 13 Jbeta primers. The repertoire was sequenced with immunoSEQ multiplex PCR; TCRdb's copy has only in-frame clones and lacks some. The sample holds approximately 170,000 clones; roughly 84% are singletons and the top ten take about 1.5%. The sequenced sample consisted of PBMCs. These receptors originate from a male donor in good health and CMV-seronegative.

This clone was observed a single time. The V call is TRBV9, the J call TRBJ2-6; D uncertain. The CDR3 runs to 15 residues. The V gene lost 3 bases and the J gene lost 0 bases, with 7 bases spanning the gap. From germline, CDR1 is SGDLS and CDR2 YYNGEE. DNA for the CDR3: TGTGCCAGCAGCGCTGCCGGCTCTGGGGCCAACGTCCTGACTTTC. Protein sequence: CASSAAGSGANVLTF.

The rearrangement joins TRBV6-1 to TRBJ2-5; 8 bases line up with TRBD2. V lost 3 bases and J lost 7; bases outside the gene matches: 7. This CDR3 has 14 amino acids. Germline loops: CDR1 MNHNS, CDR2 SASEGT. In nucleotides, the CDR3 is TGTGCCAGCAGTGACATGACGGGGGGGGTGACCCAGTACTTC. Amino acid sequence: CASSDMTGGVTQYF.

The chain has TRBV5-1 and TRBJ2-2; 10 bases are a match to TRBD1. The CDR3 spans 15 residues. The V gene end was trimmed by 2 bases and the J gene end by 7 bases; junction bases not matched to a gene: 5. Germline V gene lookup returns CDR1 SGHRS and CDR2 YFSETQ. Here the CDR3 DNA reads TGCGCCAGCAGCTTATGGGACAGGGGAGTCGGGGAGCTGTTTTTT. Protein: CASSLWDRGVGELFF.

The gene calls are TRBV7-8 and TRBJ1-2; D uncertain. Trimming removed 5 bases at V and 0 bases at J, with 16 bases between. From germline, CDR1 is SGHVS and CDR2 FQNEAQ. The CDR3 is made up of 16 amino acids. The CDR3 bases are TGTGCCAGCAGCCCCAGATATGGGCAGCCTAACTATGGCTACACCTTC. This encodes CASSPRYGQPNYGYTF.

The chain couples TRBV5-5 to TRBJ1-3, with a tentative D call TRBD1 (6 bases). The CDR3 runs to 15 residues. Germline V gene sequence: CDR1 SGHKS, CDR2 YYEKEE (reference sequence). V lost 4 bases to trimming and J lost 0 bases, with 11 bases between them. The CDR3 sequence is CASSRDRNSGNTIYF. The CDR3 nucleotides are TGTGCCAGCAGCCGCGACAGGAACTCTGGAAACACCATATATTTT.

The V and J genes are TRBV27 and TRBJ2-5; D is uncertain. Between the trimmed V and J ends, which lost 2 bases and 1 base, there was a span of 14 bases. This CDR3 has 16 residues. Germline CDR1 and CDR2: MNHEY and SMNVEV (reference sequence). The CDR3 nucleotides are TGTGCCAGCAGTTTAATCCCTCCCCCGGGCCAAGAGACCCAGTACTTC. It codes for CASSLIPPPGQETQYF.

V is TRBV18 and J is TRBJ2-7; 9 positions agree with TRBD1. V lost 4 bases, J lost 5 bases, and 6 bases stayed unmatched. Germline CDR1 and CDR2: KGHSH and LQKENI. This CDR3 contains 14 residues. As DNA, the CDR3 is TGTGCCAGCTCACTCCGGGACAGGGACCACGAGCAGTACTTC. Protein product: CASSLRDRDHEQYF.

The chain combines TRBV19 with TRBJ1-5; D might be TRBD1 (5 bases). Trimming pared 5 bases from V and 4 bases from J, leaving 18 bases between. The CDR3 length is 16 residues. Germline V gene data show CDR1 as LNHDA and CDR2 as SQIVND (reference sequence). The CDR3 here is CASSPIVPGGNQPQHF. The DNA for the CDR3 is TGTGCCAGTAGTCCAATAGTACCGGGGGGGAATCAGCCCCAGCATTTT.

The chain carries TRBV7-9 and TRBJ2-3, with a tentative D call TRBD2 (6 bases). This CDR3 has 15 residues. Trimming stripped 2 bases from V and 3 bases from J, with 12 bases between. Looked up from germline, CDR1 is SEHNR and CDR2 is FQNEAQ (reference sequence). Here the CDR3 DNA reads TGTGCCAGCAGCTTACAGGGAGGAAGGACAGATACGCAGTATTTT. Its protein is CASSLQGGRTDTQYF. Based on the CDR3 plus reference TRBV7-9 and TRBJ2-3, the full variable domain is DTGVSQNPRHKITKRGQNVTFRCDPISEHNRLYWYRQTLGQGPEFLTYFQNEAQLEKSRLLSDRFSAERPKGSFSTLEIQRTEQGDSAMYLCASSLQGGRTDTQYFGPGTRLTVL.

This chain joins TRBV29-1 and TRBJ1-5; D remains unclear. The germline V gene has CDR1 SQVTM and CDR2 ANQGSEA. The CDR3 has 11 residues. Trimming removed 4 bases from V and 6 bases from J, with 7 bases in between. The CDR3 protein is CSVGEGQPQHF. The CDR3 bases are TGCAGCGTTGGGGAGGGTCAGCCCCAGCATTTT.

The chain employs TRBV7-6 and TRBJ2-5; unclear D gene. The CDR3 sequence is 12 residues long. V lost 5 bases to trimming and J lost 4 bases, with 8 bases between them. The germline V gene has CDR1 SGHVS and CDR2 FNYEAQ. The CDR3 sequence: CASSPTGETQYF. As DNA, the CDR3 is TGTGCCAGCAGCCCGACGGGAGAGACCCAGTACTTC.

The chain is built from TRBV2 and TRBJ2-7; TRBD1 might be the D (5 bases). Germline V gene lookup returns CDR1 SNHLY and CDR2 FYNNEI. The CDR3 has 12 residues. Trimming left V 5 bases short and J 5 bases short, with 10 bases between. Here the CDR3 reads CASSTQGDEQYF. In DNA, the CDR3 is TGTGCCAGCAGTACCCAAGGGGACGAGCAGTACTTC.

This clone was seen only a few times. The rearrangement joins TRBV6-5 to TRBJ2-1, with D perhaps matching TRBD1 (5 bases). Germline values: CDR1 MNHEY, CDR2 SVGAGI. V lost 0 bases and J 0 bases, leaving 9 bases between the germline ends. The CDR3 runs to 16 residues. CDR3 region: CASSYSGQSSYNEQFF. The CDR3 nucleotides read TGTGCCAGCAGTTACTCCGGACAAAGCTCCTACAATGAGCAGTTCTTC.

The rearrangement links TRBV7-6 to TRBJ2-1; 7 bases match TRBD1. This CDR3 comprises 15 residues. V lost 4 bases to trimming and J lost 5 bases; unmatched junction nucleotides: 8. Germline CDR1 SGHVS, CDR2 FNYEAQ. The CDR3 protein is CASSSPGQLNNEQFF. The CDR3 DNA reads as TGTGCCAGCAGCTCTCCGGGACAGTTAAACAATGAGCAGTTCTTC.

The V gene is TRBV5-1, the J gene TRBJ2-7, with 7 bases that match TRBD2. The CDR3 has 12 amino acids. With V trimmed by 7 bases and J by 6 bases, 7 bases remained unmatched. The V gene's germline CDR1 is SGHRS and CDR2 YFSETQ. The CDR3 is CASGLGGREQYF. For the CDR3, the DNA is TGCGCCAGCGGACTAGGCGGGCGCGAGCAGTACTTC.

The CDR3 DNA is TGTGCCAGTAGAATCGACTCCTCATCCCATGGCTACACCTTC. Its protein is CASRIDSSSHGYTF. This rearrangement joins TRBV19 to TRBJ1-2, with no clear D. V was trimmed by 6 bases and J by 6 bases, leaving 17 bases between them. Germline CDR1 is LNHDA and CDR2 is SQIVND (reference sequence). The CDR3 consists of 14 residues.

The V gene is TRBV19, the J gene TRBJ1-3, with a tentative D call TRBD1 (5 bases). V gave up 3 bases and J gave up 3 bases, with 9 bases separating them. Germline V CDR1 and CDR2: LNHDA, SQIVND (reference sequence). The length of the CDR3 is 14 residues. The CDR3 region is CASSIGTIGNTIYF. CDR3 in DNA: TGTGCCAGTAGTATCGGGACTATTGGAAACACCATATATTTT.

The CDR3 sequence is CASSRYRDRGRDPRYGYTF. The CDR3 DNA reads TGTGCCAGCAGCCGATACCGGGACAGGGGGCGCGATCCGCGGTATGGCTACACCTTC. The V and J genes are TRBV9 and TRBJ1-2, with 12 bases that match TRBD1. V shed 4 bases and J 5 bases; nucleotides not matched to a gene: 18. The CDR3 contains 19 residues. Germline V CDR1 and CDR2: SGDLS, YYNGEE.

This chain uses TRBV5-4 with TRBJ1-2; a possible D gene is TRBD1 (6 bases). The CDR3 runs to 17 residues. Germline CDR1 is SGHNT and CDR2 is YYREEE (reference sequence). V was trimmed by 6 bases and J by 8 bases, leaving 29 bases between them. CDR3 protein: CASTEEMGSTGPGGYTF. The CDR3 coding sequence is TGTGCCAGCACCGAAGAGATGGGATCCACAGGGCCGGGCGGCTACACCTTC.

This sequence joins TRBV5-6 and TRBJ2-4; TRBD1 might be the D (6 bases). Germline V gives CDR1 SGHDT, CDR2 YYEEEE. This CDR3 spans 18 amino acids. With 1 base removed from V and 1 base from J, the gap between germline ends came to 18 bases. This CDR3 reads CASSLRPQGLEAKNIQYF. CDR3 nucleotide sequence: TGTGCCAGCAGCTTGAGGCCACAGGGATTAGAGGCCAAAAACATTCAGTACTTC.

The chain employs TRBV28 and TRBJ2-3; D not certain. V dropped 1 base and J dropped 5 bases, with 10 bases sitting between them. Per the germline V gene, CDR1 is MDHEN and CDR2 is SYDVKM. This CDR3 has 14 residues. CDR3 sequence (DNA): TGTGCCAGCAGTTTATTACTGGGCCAAGATACGCAGTATTTT. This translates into CASSLLLGQDTQYF.

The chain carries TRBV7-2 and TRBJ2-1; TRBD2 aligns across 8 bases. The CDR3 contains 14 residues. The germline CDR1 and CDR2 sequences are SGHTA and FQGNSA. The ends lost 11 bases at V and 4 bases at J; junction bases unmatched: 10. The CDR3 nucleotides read TGTGCCTCGTCCGGGAGGGCCGGGTACAATGAGCAGTTCTTC. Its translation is CASSGRAGYNEQFF.

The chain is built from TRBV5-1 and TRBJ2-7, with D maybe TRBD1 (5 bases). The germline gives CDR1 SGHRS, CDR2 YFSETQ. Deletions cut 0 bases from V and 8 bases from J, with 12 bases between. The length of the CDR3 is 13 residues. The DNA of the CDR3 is TGCGCCAGCAGCTTGGCGGCCGAGGACAAGCAGTACTTC. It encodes CASSLAAEDKQYF.

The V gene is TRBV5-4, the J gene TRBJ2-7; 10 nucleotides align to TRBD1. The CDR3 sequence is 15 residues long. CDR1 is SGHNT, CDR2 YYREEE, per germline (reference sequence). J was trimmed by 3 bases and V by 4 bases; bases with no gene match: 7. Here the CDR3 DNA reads TGTGCCAGCAGCCAAGGACAGGGGGAGAACTACGAGCAGTACTTC. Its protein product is CASSQGQGENYEQYF.

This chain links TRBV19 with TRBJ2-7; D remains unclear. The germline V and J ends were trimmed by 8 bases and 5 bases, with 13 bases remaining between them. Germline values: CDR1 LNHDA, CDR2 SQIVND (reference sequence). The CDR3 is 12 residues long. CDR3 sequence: CASANGLHEQYF. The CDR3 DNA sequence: TGTGCCAGTGCTAACGGGTTACACGAGCAGTACTTC.